The 20 T cell receptor beta chains below were found in one sample sequenced in a study of shared clonotypes between healthy human individuals. TCRdb's copy holds only in-frame clones and misses some; the assay was immunoSEQ multiplex PCR. The data contain about 330,000 clones, roughly 84% of them singletons. Source material: memory CD8+ T cells sorted from blood. Documented subset: CD45RO+ cells pooled with CCR7-negative TemRA cells. These receptors originate from a man between 18 and 29 years old in good health.

This clone was found once. This chain links TRBV4-1 with TRBJ2-5; D may be TRBD1 or TRBD2 (5 bases each). The germline V gene has CDR1 MGHRA and CDR2 YSYEKL. This CDR3 has 16 residues. V lost 5 bases to trimming and J lost 5 bases, with 21 bases between them. CDR3 nucleotides: TGCGCCAGCAGCTCGCCGGGACGAACGACCGGGGAGACCCAGTACTTC. It translates to CASSSPGRTTGETQYF.

V gene TRBV4-3 combines with J gene TRBJ2-7; D may be TRBD2 (7 bases). Germline CDR1 LGHNA, CDR2 YSLEER. V lost 4 bases to trimming and J lost 4 bases, with 14 bases between them. The CDR3 runs to 14 residues. Written as DNA, the CDR3 is TGCGCCAGCAGCCCGGGCAGGGGAGGGTACGAGCAGTACTTC. It codes for CASSPGRGGYEQYF.

The chain employs TRBV4-1 and TRBJ1-2, with TRBD1 identical over 9 bases. In germline, CDR1 is MGHRA, CDR2 YSYEKL. The J segment lost 9 bases and the V segment lost 3 bases, leaving 5 bases of the junction unmatched. CDR3 length equals 13 residues. CDR3 protein: CASSHGQGYSYTF. CDR3 DNA sequence: TGCGCCAGCAGCCACGGACAGGGGTACAGCTACACCTTC.

This rearrangement joins TRBV11-2 to TRBJ1-4; D remains unclear. The CDR3 length is 17 residues. V dropped 0 bases and J dropped 0 bases, with 11 bases sitting between them. The germline V gene has CDR1 SGHAT and CDR2 FQNNGV. The CDR3 spells CASSLDGGSATNEKLFF. CDR3 nucleotide sequence: TGTGCCAGCAGCTTAGATGGTGGGTCTGCAACTAATGAAAAACTGTTTTTT.

This rearrangement joins TRBV21-1 to TRBJ2-1; the table's D call, TRBD2, was not checked against the DNA. TRBV21-1 is an annotated pseudogene. The CDR3 loop spans 14 amino acids. The CDR3 DNA reads as TGTGCCGGACCGAGTGGGAGCTCCTACAATGAGCAGTTCTTC. This gives the protein CAGPSGSSYNEQFF.

The V and J genes are TRBV6-4 and TRBJ2-3; D ambiguous. The CDR3 is 14 residues long. The germline CDR1 and CDR2 sequences are MRHNA and SNTAGT. Trimming cost V 3 bases and J 0 bases, with 7 bases left between them. CDR3 region: CASSEKSSTDTQYF. The DNA for the CDR3 is TGTGCCAGCAGTGAGAAGAGTAGCACAGATACGCAGTATTTT.

This clone was observed once. The chain recombines TRBV11-2 with TRBJ2-2; 7 nucleotides agree with TRBD1. Trimming took 5 bases from V and 6 from J; bases not matched to a gene: 6. This CDR3 has 14 residues. The V gene's germline CDR1 is SGHAT and CDR2 FQNNGV. CDR3 coding DNA: TGTGCCAGCAGCCATATTACAGGGGCCGGGGAGCTGTTTTTT. Translating it yields CASSHITGAGELFF.

The chain recombines TRBV2 with TRBJ1-2; 8 nucleotides agree with TRBD1. With V trimmed by 5 bases and J by 4 bases, 12 bases remained unmatched. This CDR3 region has 16 residues. Looked up from germline, CDR1 is SNHLY and CDR2 is FYNNEI. CDR3 bases: TGTGCCAGCAGTCCTCCCCTGGACAGGGTCGGCTATGGCTACACCTTC. Encoded protein: CASSPPLDRVGYGYTF.

This clone has only one observation. The chain links TRBV7-9 to TRBJ2-7; perhaps TRBD2 as D (6 bases). The V and J ends lost 9 bases and 2 bases respectively, with 14 bases between them. Germline assignment: CDR1 SEHNR and CDR2 FQNEAQ (reference sequence). The CDR3 contains 13 residues. The CDR3 DNA sequence: TGTGCCAGTGCGTGGGGGACTGCCTACGAGCAGTACTTC. It translates to CASAWGTAYEQYF.

The gene calls are TRBV7-6 and TRBJ2-5, with TRBD2 identical over 13 bases. The germline V gene encodes CDR1 SGHVS and CDR2 FNYEAQ. Trimming at V came to 4 bases and at J to 2 bases, leaving 13 bases not matched to a gene. The CDR3 is made up of 19 amino acids. The CDR3 is CASSWSTGGLAGDQETQYF. The CDR3 nucleotides read TGTGCCAGCAGCTGGAGCACCGGAGGACTAGCGGGAGATCAAGAGACCCAGTACTTC.

This clone was recorded once. This chain joins TRBV7-9 and TRBJ1-2; D may be TRBD1 (5 bases). V was shortened by 3 bases and J by 7 bases, with 21 bases between the two germline ends. The germline V gene encodes CDR1 SEHNR and CDR2 FQNEAQ (reference sequence). CDR3 length: 16 amino acids. DNA of the CDR3: TGTGCCAGCAGCTTCCCCCTCTACCGGGACTTAAGTGGCTACACCTTC. Amino acid sequence: CASSFPLYRDLSGYTF.

This clone occurred once. This chain links TRBV7-9 with TRBJ2-7; perhaps D is TRBD1 or TRBD2 (5 bases each). The length of the CDR3 is 17 residues. The germline CDR1 and CDR2 sequences are SEHNR and FQNEAQ (reference sequence). With 7 bases removed from V and 5 bases from J, the gap between germline ends came to 27 bases. The CDR3 nucleotides read TGTGCCAGCATCCAAGCCCCGGGACCGATCTTTTTGAACGAGCAGTACTTC. Translation gives CASIQAPGPIFLNEQYF.

The rearrangement links TRBV5-6 to TRBJ2-5; possibly TRBD2 for D (6 bases). Germline-derived CDR1 and CDR2 are SGHDT and YYEEEE. The CDR3 consists of 14 residues. Trimming cost V 2 bases and J 3 bases, with 11 bases left between them. The CDR3 DNA sequence: TGTGCCAGCAGCTTCGCGGGGCCAAAAGAGACCCAGTACTTC. It yields the protein CASSFAGPKETQYF.

The chain combines TRBV19 with TRBJ2-7; possibly TRBD1 or TRBD2 for D (5 bases each). The CDR3 is 15 amino acids. V was shortened by 5 bases and J by 0 bases, with 14 bases between the two germline ends. Germline loops: CDR1 LNHDA, CDR2 SQIVND (reference sequence). The CDR3 spells CASSVRDRSSYEQYF. The CDR3 DNA is TGTGCCAGTAGTGTCCGGGACCGGAGCTCCTACGAGCAGTACTTC.

The V and J genes are TRBV6-5 and TRBJ2-5, with D maybe TRBD2 (7 bases). Per the germline V gene, CDR1 is MNHEY and CDR2 is SVGAGI. The CDR3 is 15 residues long. Trimming took off 3 bases at V and 1 base at J, with 12 bases between the two ends. CDR3 amino acids: CASSYGGGSQETQYF. As DNA, the CDR3 is TGTGCCAGCAGTTATGGCGGGGGCAGCCAAGAGACCCAGTACTTC.

The chain combines TRBV6-5 with TRBJ1-2; D is unresolved. This CDR3 contains 13 residues. Germline V gene lookup returns CDR1 MNHEY and CDR2 SVGAGI. V shed 0 bases and J shed 2 bases, with 4 bases lying between them. The CDR3 reads CASSYSWNYGYTF. CDR3 in DNA: TGTGCCAGCAGTTACTCGTGGAACTATGGCTACACCTTC.

V and J are TRBV5-1 and TRBJ2-1, with 12 nucleotides matching TRBD2. Germline loops: CDR1 SGHRS, CDR2 YFSETQ. CDR3 length: 15 amino acids. V shed 4 bases, J shed 8 bases, and the junction held 7 bases outside the gene matches. The CDR3 bases are TGCGCCAGCAGCACCTGGACTAGCGGGAACGATGAGCAGTTCTTC. Translating gives CASSTWTSGNDEQFF.

The V and J genes are TRBV28 and TRBJ2-2; the D gene is possibly TRBD1 (6 bases). From germline, CDR1 is MDHEN and CDR2 SYDVKM. V dropped 2 bases and J dropped 4 bases, with 17 bases sitting between them. The CDR3 loop spans 17 amino acids. The CDR3 DNA is TGTGCCAGCAGTTTAAGTTTGGACAGAGTCTCCACCGGGGAGCTGTTTTTT. Amino acid sequence: CASSLSLDRVSTGELFF.

This clone was detected once. The chain employs TRBV29-1 and TRBJ1-1; the match to TRBD1 covers 7 bases. Losses at the gene ends were 6 bases for V and 3 bases for J; bases not matched to a gene: 4. This CDR3 has 12 residues. Germline CDR1 SQVTM, CDR2 ANQGSEA. This CDR3 is CSVQGGYTEAFF. The CDR3, as DNA: TGCAGCGTCCAGGGGGGGTACACTGAAGCTTTCTTT. Using reference TRBV29-1 and TRBJ1-1 for the parts outside the CDR3, the full variable domain is SAVISQKPSRDICQRGTSLTIQCQVDSQVTMMFWYRQQPGQSLTLIATANQGSEATYESGFVIDKFPISRPNLTFSTLTVSNMSPEDSSIYLCSVQGGYTEAFFGQGTRLTVV.

This clone occurred many times. The chain employs TRBV28 and TRBJ1-3, with 7 bases fitting TRBD1. Unmatched junction bases numbered 5, after V lost 6 bases and J lost 0 bases. The CDR3 totals 15 residues. Looked up from germline, CDR1 is MDHEN and CDR2 is SYDVKM. In DNA form, the CDR3 reads TGTGCCAGCAGACTGGACAGGACCTCTGGAAACACCATATATTTT. Protein product: CASRLDRTSGNTIYF.